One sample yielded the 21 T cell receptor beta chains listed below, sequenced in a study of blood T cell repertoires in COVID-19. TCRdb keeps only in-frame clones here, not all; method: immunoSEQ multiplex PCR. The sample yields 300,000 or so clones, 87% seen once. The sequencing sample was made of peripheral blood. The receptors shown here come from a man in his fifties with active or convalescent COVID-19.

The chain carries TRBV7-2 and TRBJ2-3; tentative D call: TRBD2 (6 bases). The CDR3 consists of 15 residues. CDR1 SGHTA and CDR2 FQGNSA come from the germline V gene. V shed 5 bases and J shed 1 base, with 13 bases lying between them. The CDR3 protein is CASSPTSPGTDTQYF. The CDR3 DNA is TGTGCCAGCAGCCCAACTAGCCCAGGCACAGATACGCAGTATTTT.

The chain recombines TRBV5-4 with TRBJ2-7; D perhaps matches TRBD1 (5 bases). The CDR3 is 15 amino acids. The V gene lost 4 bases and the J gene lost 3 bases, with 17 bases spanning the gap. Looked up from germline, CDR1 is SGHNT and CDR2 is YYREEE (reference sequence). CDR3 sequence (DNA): TGTGCCAGCAGCACAGGACACTCTACCAGCTACGAGCAGTACTTC. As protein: CASSTGHSTSYEQYF.

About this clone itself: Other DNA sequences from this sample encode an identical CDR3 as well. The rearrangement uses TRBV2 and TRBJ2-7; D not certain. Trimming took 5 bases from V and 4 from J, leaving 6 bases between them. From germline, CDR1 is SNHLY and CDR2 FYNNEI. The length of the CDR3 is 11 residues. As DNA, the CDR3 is TGTGCCAGCAGTCAGACTTACGAGCAGTACTTC. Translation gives CASSQTYEQYF.

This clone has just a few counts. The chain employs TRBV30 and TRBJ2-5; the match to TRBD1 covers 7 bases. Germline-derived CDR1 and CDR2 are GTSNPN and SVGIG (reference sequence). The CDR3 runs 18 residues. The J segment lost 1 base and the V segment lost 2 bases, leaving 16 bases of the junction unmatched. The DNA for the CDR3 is TGTGCCTGGAGTACCGCCCAAAGGGACAGAATCATCCAAGAGACCCAGTACTTC. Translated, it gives CAWSTAQRDRIIQETQYF.

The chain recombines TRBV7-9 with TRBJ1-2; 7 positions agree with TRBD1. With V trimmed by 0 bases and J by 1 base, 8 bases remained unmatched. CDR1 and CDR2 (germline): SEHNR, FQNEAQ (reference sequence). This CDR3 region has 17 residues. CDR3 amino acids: CASSLAYGQDVNYGYTF. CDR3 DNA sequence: TGTGCCAGCAGCTTAGCCTATGGACAGGACGTTAACTATGGCTACACCTTC.

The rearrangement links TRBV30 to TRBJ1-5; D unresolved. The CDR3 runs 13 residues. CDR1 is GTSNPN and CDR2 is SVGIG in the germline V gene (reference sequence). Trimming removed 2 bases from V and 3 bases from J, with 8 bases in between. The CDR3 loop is CAWSPQNNQPQHF. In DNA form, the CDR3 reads TGTGCCTGGAGTCCCCAAAACAATCAGCCCCAGCATTTT.

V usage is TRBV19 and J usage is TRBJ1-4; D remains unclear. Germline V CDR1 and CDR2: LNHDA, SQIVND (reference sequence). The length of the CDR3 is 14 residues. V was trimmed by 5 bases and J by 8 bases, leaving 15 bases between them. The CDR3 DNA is TGTGCCAGTAGTCCGGACTGGGGAGAAGAAAAACTGTTTTTT. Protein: CASSPDWGEEKLFF. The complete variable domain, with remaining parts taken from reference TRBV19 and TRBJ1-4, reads DGGITQSPKYLFRKEGQNVTLSCEQNLNHDAMYWYRQDPGQGLRLIYYSQIVNDFQKGDIAEGYSVSREKKESFPLTVTSAQKNPTAFYLCASSPDWGEEKLFFGSGTQLSVL.

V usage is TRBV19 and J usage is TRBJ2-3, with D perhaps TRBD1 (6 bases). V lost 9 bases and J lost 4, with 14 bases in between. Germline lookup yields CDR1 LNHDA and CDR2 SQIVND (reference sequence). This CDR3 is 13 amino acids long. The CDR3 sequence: CASRSWGPDTQYF. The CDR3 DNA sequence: TGTGCCAGCCGATCTTGGGGGCCAGATACGCAGTATTTT.

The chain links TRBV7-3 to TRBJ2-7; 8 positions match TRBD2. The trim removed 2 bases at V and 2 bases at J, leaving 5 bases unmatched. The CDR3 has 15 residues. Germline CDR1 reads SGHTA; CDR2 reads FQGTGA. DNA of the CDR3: TGTGCCAGCAGCTTACAGGCGGGGGGCCCCTACGAGCAGTACTTC. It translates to CASSLQAGGPYEQYF.

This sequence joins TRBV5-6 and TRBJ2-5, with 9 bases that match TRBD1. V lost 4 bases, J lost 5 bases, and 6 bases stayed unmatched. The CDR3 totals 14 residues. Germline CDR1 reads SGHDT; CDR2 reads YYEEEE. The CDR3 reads CASSLQGAGETQYF. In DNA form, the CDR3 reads TGTGCCAGCAGCCTACAGGGGGCAGGGGAGACCCAGTACTTC. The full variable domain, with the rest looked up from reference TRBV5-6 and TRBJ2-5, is DAGVTQSPTHLIKTRGQQVTLRCSPKSGHDTVSWYQQALGQGPQFIFQYYEEEERQRGNFPDRFSGHQFPNYSSELNVNALLLGDSALYLCASSLQGAGETQYFGPGTRLLVL.

DNA for the CDR3: TGTGCCAGCAGTTCTCGCGCCGGGACAGGAGACTACGAGCAGTACTTC. Residues: CASSSRAGTGDYEQYF. V usage is TRBV28 and J usage is TRBJ2-7; 8 bases are a match to TRBD1. Germline trimming cut 4 bases from V and 3 bases from J; bases unmatched to any gene: 11. Germline CDR1 MDHEN, CDR2 SYDVKM. The CDR3 sequence is 16 residues long. The full variable domain, its missing parts supplied by reference TRBV28 and TRBJ2-7, is DVKVTQSSRYLVKRTGEKVFLECVQDMDHENMFWYRQDPGLGLRLIYFSYDVKMKEKGDIPEGYSVSREKKERFSLILESASTNQTSMYLCASSSRAGTGDYEQYFGPGTRLTVT.

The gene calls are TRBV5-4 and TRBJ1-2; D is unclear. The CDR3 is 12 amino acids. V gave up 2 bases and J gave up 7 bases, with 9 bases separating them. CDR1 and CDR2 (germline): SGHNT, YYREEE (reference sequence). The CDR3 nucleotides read TGTGCCAGCAGCTTAAGTTGGGCTGGCTACACCTTC. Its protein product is CASSLSWAGYTF.

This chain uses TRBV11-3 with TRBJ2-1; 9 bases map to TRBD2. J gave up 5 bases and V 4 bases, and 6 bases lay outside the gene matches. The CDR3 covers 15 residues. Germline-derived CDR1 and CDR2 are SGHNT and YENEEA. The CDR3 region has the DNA TGTGCCAGCAGCTCCGGGACTAGCCGGGACAATGAGCAGTTCTTC. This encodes CASSSGTSRDNEQFF.

The CDR3 sequence: CASSLGHLTYNEQFF. CDR3 nucleotide sequence: TGTGCCAGCAGCTTAGGACACCTGACCTACAATGAGCAGTTCTTC. The V and J genes are TRBV7-2 and TRBJ2-1, with D uncertain. V lost 1 base and J lost 2, with 9 bases in between. CDR3 length: 15 amino acids. Germline V gene sequence: CDR1 SGHTA, CDR2 FQGNSA.

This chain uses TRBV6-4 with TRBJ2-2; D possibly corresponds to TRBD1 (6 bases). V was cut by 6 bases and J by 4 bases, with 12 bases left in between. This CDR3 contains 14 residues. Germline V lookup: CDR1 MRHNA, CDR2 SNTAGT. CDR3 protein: CASRKEGGTGELFF. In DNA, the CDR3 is TGTGCCAGCAGAAAGGAAGGGGGCACCGGGGAGCTGTTTTTT.

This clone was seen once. DNA for the CDR3: TGTGCCAGCAGTTACGGGGGCAGTTTTAACTATGGCTACACCTTC. Protein sequence: CASSYGGSFNYGYTF. This chain links TRBV6-5 with TRBJ1-2; perhaps TRBD1 as D (6 bases). Germline V gene lookup returns CDR1 MNHEY and CDR2 SVGAGI. Trimming cost V 2 bases and J 1 base, with 11 bases left between them. This CDR3 has 15 residues.

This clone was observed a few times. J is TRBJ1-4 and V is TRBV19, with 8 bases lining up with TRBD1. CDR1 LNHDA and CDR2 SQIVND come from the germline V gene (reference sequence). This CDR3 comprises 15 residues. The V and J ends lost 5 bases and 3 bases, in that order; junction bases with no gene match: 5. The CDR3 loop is CASSSQGAANEKLFF. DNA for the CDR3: TGTGCCAGTAGTTCCCAGGGGGCTGCTAATGAAAAACTGTTTTTT. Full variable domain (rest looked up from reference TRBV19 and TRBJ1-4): DGGITQSPKYLFRKEGQNVTLSCEQNLNHDAMYWYRQDPGQGLRLIYYSQIVNDFQKGDIAEGYSVSREKKESFPLTVTSAQKNPTAFYLCASSSQGAANEKLFFGSGTQLSVL.

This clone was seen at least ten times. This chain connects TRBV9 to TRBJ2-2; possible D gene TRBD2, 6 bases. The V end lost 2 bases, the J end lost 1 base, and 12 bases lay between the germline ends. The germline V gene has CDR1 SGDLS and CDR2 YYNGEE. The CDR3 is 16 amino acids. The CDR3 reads CASSVQGTVNTGELFF. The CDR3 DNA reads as TGTGCCAGCAGCGTCCAAGGGACTGTGAACACCGGGGAGCTGTTTTTT.

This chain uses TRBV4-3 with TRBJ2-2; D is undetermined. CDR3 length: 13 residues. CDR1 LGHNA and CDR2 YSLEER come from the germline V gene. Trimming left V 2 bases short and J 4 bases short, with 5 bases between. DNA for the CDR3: TGCGCCAGCAGCCAACCCAGCACCGGGGAGCTGTTTTTT. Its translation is CASSQPSTGELFF.

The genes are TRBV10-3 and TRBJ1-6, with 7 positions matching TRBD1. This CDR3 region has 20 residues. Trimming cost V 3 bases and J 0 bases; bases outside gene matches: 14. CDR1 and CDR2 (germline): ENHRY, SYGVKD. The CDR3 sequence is CAISDPRPDRLDSYNSPLHF. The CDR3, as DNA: TGTGCCATCAGTGATCCCCGCCCGGACAGGTTGGACTCCTATAATTCACCCCTCCACTTT.

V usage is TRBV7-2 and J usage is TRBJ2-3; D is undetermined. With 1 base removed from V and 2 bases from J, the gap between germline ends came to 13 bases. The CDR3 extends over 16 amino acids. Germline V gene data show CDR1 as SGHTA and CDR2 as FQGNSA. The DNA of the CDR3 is TGTGCCAGCAGCTTAGATCGCCGGCTAGACACAGATACGCAGTATTTT. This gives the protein CASSLDRRLDTDTQYF.